The subject of this entry is one T cell receptor beta chain. Its cognate antigen has yet to be identified. No much larger clonotype is one base removed from it; base qualities were not supplied. The library was produced with RACE. TCRdb shows the sequencer as NextSeq 500. During library preparation, unique molecular identifiers were attached to individual cDNA molecules so that TCRs could be counted in a quantitative, reproducible way. For every blood RNA sample, sequencing covered both the TCR alpha and TCR beta chains. Regarding the original processing steps: The median number of TCRs per sample was approximately 98,000, ranging from 23,224 to 690,600. V, J and CDR3 annotation of the TCR reads was carried out using the Decombinator software suite. Every sample was subsampled to the same number of TCRs (28,000) for the PS versus PT1 abundance plots. TCRs were defined as expanded if absent before sensitization and observed at least eight times at the 2-week time point. TCRdb ran its own pipeline on the public reads, namely fastp trimming at Q25 and MiXCR clone calling, and kept in-frame beta chains. Rows are combined by CDR3 protein, so each entry shows the most common genes and DNA. The V and J calls, along with clone size, are taken from TCRdb and not from the paper's own processing. The sample data list about 49,000 distinct CDR3 sequences, and about 9% of these were observed just once. Approximately 4.5% of the sample rests with the top ten.

This sample is drawn from a study of human T cells and chemical hapten exposure (dated by TCRdb to about 2021). About the full investigation: For sensitization, 2% DPC in acetone was applied to a roughly 2 cm by roughly 2 cm area of upper inner arm skin. Throughout the roughly 25-week study period, patients were also given weekly therapeutic DPC doses on the scalp. Patch testing was performed on the upper back with Finn chambers containing 0.01% DPC, and the patch tests were scored after 6 days according to International Contact Dermatitis Research Group standards. Alopecia areata with under or over 50% scalp involvement, alopecia totalis and alopecia universalis were represented in the patient cohort, which was mostly female. Libraries were combined into a pool for sequencing, and differences in TCR yield between samples came mainly from small differences in library volumes within the pool. In alopecia patients, the study followed how the peripheral blood TCR repertoire changed in vivo over primary and secondary sensitization to diphenylcyclopropenone (DPC), a hapten. Blood samples were taken from patients before sensitization (week 0) and then at 2, 6 and about 24 weeks after DPC sensitization. For TCR sequencing, blood came from 25 to 30 alopecia patients at anywhere from one to four time points (pre-sensitization, 2, 6 and 24 weeks). Findings and caveats that apply to the study as a whole: Significantly more large CDR3 similarity clusters were formed by expanded TCRs than by pre-sensitization or healthy control sets, consistent with antigen-driven responses. All patients had alopecia, a presumed autoimmune disease, so their immune response might differ from that of healthy individuals. DPC sensitization did not change the number of TCRs with a frequency above 1 in 1000, and there was no evidence of changes in global repertoire structure. Repeated subsampling changed both the strength of the expansion versus patch-test correlation and the threshold at which that correlation became significant. Patch test score correlated positively with the number of PT1 expanded TCRs, reaching significance at thresholds 8, 16 and 32 but not at 4.

CDR1 and CDR2 (DFQATT, SNEGSKA) derive from the germline V gene (reference sequence). V trim: 6 bases; J trim: 1 base; unmatched bases: 2. Measured from the cysteine to the phenylalanine, the CDR3 is 13 residues long. The retained sequence is limited to the CDR3, 39 bases, with the frame set at the first base. The meaning of the sample's time point label: patch test 1, 2 weeks after DPC sensitization. This specimen's treatment or condition label, interpreted: therapeutic diphenylcyclopropenone sensitization with weekly scalp DPC. At every patch-test visit, the blood draw took place before the patch test was put on. To be eligible, patients had to be aged 18 to 70, diagnosed with alopecia and judged suitable for DPC therapy, while pregnant patients were excluded. Total RNA was extracted from unfractionated whole blood collected in Tempus Blood RNA tubes.

This sequence originates from a woman aged 50 to 60 with alopecia areata. Some clones in this sample may be carry-over from other donors' samples. The sample was whole blood, taken in connection with sensitization to the hapten diphenylcyclopropenone (DPC). The sequence joins TRBV20-1 to TRBJ1-5; TRBD1 lines up with 8 middle nucleotides. The DNA reads as follows: TGCAGTGCCAGGACAGGGAGCAATCAGCCCCAGCATTTT. The encoded protein is CSARTGSNQPQHF.